This T cell receptor beta chain came from a study of T-cell reconstitution after alpha-beta-depleted transplantation in children. For TCRbeta, the library was prepared with unique molecular identifiers. MiXCR, applied by TCRdb to the PCR reads, yields one record per CDR3 protein. The repertoire holds approximately 400,000 distinct CDR3 sequences, with 15% to 20% as singletons. In its sample, this clonotype was seen a few times. The antigen is unknown. Study observations and caveats: About two months after transplant, alpha-beta T cells reportedly came from several hundred expanded graft clones. At day 60, the high TCRbeta diversity found in some patients originated from recipient T cells and thymic progenitors that had survived. After one year, T-cell counts and TCRbeta diversity mostly came from new T cells.

Germline V gene data show CDR1 as SGHTA and CDR2 as FQGNSA. V dropped 2 bases and J dropped 4 bases, with 11 bases sitting between them. The CDR3 length is 14 residues. The chain uses TRBV7-2 and TRBJ2-5; D unclear. The clonotype comes from a boy under two years old who had a stem cell transplant for Wiskott-Aldrich syndrome, so the T cells may come from the graft donor. Specimen: PBMCs, mostly from graft donor cells, collected 360 days after TCRalphabeta/CD19-depleted stem cell transplant. The CDR3 is CASSLSLNRETQYF. CDR3 coding DNA: TGTGCCAGCAGCTTATCACTTAATAGAGAGACCCAGTACTTC.